This T cell receptor (beta chain) stems from a study of T-cell reconstitution after alpha-beta-depleted transplantation in children. This clonotype was observed at least ten times. Unique molecular identifiers were incorporated during preparation of the TCRbeta library. One entry per CDR3 protein results from TCRdb running MiXCR on the PCR reads. The sample lists 190,000 or so distinct CDR3 sequences, around 5.9% occurring once. This CDR3 contains 13 residues. V lost 3 bases to trimming and J lost 5 bases, with 13 bases between them. Germline CDR1 is DFQATT and CDR2 is SNEGSKA (reference sequence). The gene calls are TRBV20-1 and TRBJ2-5; D gene uncertain. This specimen consisted of PBMCs, obtained before TCRalphabeta/CD19-depleted stem cell transplant. This TCR was sampled from a girl under two years old with combined immunodeficiency, due to receive a stem cell transplant. CDR3 coding DNA: TGCAGTGCTAGTGGGGATCGGTGGGAGACCCAGTACTTC. Its protein product is CSASGDRWETQYF.